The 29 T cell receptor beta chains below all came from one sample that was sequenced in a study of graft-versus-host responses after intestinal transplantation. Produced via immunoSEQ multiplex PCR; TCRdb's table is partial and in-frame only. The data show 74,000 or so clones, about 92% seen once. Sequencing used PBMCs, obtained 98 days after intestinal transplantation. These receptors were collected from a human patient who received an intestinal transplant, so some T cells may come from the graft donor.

As DNA, the CDR3 is TGTGCCAGCAGTCAAGGGACGGGAGAGACCCAGTACTTC. Translation: CASSQGTGETQYF. This chain connects TRBV28 to TRBJ2-5; perhaps D is TRBD1 or TRBD2 (5 bases each). Trimming took off 5 bases at V and 4 bases at J, with 11 bases between the two ends. CDR1 and CDR2 from the germline V gene are MDHEN and SYDVKM. CDR3 length: 13 residues.

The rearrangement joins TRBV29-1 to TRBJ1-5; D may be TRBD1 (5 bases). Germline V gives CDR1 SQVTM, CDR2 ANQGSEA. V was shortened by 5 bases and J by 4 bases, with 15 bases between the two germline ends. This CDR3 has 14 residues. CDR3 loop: CSVTQGDINQPQHF. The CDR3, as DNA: TGCAGCGTTACCCAGGGAGATATTAATCAGCCCCAGCATTTT.

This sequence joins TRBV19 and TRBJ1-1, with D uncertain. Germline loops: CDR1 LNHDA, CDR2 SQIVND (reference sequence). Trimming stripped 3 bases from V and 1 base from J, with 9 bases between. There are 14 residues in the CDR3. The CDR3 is CASSILSGNTEAFF. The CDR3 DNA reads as TGTGCCAGTAGTATCCTGTCGGGGAACACTGAAGCTTTCTTT.

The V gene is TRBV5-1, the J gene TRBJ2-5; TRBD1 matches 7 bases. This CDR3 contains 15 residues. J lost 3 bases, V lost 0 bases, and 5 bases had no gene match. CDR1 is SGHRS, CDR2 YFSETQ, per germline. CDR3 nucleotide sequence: TGCGCCAGCAGCTTGGGACAGGGTGGGGAAGAGACCCAGTACTTC. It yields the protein CASSLGQGGEETQYF.

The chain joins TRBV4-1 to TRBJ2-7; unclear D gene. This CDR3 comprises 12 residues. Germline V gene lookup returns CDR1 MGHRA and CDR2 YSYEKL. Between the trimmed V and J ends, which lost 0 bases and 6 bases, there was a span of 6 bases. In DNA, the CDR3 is TGCGCCAGCAGCCAAGACTCCCCCGAGCAGTACTTC. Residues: CASSQDSPEQYF.

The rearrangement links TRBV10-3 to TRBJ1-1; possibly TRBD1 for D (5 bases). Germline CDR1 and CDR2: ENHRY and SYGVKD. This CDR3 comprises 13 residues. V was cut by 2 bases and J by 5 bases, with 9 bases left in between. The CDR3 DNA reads TGTGCCATCAGTGAGAGGGAGGGGACTGAAGCTTTCTTT. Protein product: CAISEREGTEAFF.

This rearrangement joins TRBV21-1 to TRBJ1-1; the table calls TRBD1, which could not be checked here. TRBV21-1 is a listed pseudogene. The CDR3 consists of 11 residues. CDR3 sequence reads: CASSKDREAFF. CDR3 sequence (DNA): TGTGCCAGCAGCAAAGACAGGGAAGCTTTCTTT.

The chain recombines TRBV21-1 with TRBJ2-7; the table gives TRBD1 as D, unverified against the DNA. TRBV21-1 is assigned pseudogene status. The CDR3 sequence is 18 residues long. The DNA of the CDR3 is TGTGCCAGCAGCAACTCTTCTGGACACCCGACGACTTCCTACGAGCAGTACTTC. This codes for CASSNSSGHPTTSYEQYF.

The CDR3 reads CASTFWANTGELFF. The CDR3 nucleotides are TGTGCCAGCACCTTCTGGGCGAACACCGGGGAGCTGTTTTTT. The chain is built from TRBV5-5 and TRBJ2-2; the D is unclear. This CDR3 contains 14 residues. The ends were cut back, 6 bases at V and 0 bases at J, with 9 bases in the middle. CDR1 and CDR2 (germline): SGHKS, YYEKEE (reference sequence).

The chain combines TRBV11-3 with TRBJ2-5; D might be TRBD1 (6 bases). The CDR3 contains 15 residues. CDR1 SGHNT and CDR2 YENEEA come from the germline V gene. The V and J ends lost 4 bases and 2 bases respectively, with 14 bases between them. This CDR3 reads CASSCPGQGQETQYF. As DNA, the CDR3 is TGTGCCAGCAGCTGCCCTGGGCAGGGGCAAGAGACCCAGTACTTC.

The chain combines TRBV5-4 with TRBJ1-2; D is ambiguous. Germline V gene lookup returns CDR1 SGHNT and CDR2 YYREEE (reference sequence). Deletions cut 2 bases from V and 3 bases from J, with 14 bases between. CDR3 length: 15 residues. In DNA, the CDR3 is TGTGCCAGCAGCTTCGGAGGGATAAGGGACTATGGCTACACCTTC. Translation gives CASSFGGIRDYGYTF.

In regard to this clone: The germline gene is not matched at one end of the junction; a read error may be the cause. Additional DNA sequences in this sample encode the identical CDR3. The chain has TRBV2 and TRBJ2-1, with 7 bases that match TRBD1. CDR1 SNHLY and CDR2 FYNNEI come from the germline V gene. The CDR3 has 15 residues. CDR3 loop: CASTQGFLSYNEQFF. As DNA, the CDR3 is TGCGCCAGCACACAGGGGTTCCTCTCCTACAATGAGCAGTTCTTC.

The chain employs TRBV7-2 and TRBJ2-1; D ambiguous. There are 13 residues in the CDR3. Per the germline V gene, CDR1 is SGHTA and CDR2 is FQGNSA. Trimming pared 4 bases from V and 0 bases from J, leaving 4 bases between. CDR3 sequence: CASSWDSYNEQFF. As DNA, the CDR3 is TGTGCCAGCAGCTGGGACTCCTACAATGAGCAGTTCTTC. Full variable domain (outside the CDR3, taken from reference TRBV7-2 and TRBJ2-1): GAGVSQSPSNKVTEKGKDVELRCDPISGHTALYWYRQSLGQGLEFLIYFQGNSAPDKSGLPSDRFSAERTGGSVSTLTIQRTQQEDSAVYLCASSWDSYNEQFFGPGTRLTVL.

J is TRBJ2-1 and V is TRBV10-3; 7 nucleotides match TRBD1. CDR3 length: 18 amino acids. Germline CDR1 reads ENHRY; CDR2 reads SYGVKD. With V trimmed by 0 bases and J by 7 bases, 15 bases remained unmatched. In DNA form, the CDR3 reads TGTGCCATCAGTGAGTCGTGGGGGAAGAATAACAGGGGAAATGAGCAGTTCTTC. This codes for CAISESWGKNNRGNEQFF.

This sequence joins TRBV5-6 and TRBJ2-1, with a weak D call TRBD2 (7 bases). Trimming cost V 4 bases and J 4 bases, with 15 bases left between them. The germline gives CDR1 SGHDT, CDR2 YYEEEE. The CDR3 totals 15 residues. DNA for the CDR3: TGTGCCAGCAGCAGGGGGGGAGGGCCATACAATGAGCAGTTCTTC. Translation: CASSRGGGPYNEQFF.

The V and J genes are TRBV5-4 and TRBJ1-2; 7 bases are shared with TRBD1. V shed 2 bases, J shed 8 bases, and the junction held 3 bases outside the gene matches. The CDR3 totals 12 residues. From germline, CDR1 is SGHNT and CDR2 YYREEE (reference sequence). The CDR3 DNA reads TGTGCCAGCAGCTTAGACAGGGTCGGCTACACCTTC. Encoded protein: CASSLDRVGYTF.

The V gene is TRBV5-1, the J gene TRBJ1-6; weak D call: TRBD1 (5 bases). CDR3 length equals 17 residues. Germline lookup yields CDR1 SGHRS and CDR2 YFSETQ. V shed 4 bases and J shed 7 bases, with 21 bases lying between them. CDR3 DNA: TGCGCCAGCAGCCTCGGGGTCGCGACAGTGTGGAATTCACCCCTCCACTTT. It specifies CASSLGVATVWNSPLHF.

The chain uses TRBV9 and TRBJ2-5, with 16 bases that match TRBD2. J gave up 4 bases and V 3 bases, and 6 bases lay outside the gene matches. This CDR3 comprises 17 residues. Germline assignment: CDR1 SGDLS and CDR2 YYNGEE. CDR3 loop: CASSASGTSGGAETQYF. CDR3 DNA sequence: TGTGCCAGCAGCGCATCCGGGACTAGCGGGGGGGCAGAGACCCAGTACTTC.

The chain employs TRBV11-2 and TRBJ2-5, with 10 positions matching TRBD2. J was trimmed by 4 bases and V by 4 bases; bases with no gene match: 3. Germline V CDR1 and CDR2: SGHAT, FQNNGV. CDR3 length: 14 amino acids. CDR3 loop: CASSWTSGIETQYF. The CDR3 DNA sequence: TGTGCCAGCAGCTGGACTAGCGGCATAGAGACCCAGTACTTC.

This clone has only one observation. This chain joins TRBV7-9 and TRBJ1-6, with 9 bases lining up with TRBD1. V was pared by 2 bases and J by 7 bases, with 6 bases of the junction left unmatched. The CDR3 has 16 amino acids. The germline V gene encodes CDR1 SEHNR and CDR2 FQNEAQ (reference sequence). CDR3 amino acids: CASSLRTGVRNSPLHF. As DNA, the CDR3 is TGTGCCAGCAGCTTACGGACAGGGGTAAGGAATTCACCCCTCCACTTT.

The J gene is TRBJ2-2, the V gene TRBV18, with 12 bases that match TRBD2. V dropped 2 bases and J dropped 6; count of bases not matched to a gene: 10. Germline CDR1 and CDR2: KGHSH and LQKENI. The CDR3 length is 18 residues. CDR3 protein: CASSPTLTSGRLAGELFF. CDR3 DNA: TGTGCCAGCTCACCAACGTTGACTAGCGGGAGATTAGCCGGGGAGCTGTTTTTT.

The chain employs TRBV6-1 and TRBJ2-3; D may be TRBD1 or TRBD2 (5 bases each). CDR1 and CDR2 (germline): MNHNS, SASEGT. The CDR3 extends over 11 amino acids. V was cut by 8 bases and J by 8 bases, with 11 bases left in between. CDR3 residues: CASGPGATQYF. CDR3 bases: TGTGCCAGCGGCCCCGGGGCTACGCAGTATTTT.

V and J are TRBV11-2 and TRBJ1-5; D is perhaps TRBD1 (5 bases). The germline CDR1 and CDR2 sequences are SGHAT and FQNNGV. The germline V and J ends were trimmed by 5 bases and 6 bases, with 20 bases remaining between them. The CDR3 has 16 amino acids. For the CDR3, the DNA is TGTGCCAGCAGCAACCTTGGGACCTCCATCTCTCAGCCCCAGCATTTT. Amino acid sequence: CASSNLGTSISQPQHF.

This chain's CDR3 is CATSLDRGNTEAFF. CDR3 bases: TGTGCCACCAGCCTGGACAGGGGGAACACTGAAGCTTTCTTT. The chain joins TRBV15 to TRBJ1-1; TRBD1 matches at 9 bases. With V trimmed by 5 bases and J by 1 base, 2 bases remained unmatched. Germline lookup yields CDR1 LNHNV and CDR2 YYDKDF (reference sequence). The CDR3 totals 14 residues.

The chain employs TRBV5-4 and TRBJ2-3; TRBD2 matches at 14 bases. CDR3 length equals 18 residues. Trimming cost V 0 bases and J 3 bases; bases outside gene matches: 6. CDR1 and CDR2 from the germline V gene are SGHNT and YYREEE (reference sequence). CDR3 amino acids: CASSLGRLAGGLTDTQYF. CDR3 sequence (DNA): TGTGCCAGCAGCTTGGGCCGACTAGCGGGGGGGCTGACAGATACGCAGTATTTT.

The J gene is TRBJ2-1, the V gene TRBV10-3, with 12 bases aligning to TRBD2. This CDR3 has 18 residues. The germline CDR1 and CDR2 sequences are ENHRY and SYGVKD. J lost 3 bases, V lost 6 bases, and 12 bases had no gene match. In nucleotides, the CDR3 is TGTGCCATCAGCCCCGGGACTAGCGGGCCAATAGGCTACAATGAGCAGTTCTTC. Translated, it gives CAISPGTSGPIGYNEQFF.

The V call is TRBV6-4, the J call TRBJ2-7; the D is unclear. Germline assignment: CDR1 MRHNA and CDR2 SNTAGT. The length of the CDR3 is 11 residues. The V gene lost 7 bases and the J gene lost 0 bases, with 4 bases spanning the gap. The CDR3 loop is CASMRSYEQYF. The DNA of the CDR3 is TGTGCCAGCATGCGCTCCTACGAGCAGTACTTC.

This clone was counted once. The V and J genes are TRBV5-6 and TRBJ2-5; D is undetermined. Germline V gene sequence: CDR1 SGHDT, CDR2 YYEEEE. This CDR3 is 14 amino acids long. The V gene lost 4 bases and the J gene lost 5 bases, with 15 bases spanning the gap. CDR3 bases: TGTGCCAGCAGCCACGGAAGGGTTCGGGAGACCCAGTACTTC. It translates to CASSHGRVRETQYF.

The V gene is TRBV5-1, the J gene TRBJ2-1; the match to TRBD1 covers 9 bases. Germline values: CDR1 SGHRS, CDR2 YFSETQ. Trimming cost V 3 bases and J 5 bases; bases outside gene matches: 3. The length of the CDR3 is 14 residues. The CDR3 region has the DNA TGCGCCAGCAGCTCAGGACAGGGGAACAATGAGCAGTTCTTC. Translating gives CASSSGQGNNEQFF.